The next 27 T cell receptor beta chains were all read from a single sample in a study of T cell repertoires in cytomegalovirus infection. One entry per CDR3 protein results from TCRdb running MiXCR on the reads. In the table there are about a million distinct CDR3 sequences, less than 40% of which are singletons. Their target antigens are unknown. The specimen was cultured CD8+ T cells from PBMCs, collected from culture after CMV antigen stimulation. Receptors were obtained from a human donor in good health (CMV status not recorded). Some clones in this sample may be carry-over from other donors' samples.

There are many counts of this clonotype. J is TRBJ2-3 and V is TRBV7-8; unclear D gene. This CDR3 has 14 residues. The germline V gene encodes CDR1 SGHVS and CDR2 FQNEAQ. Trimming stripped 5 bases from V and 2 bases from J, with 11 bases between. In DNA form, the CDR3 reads TGTGCCAGCAGCCCAAAGCCCCTCACAGATACGCAGTATTTT. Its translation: CASSPKPLTDTQYF.

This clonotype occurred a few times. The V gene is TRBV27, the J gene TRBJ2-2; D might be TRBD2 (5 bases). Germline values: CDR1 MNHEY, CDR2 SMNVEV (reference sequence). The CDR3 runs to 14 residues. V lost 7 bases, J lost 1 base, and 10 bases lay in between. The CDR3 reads CASTTGWNTGELFF. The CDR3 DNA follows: TGTGCCAGCACTACGGGGTGGAACACCGGGGAGCTGTTTTTT.

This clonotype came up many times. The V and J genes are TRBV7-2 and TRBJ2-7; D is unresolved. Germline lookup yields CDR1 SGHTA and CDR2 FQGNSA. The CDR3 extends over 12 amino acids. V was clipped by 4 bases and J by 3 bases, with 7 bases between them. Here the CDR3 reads CASSWTNYEQYF. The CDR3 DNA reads TGTGCCAGCAGCTGGACCAACTACGAGCAGTACTTC.

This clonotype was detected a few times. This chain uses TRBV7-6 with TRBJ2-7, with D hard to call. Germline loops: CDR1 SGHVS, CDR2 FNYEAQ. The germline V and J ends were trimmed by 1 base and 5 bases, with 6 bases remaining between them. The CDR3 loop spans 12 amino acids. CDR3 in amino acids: CASSLVAHEQYF. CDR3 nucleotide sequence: TGTGCCAGCAGCTTAGTTGCCCACGAGCAGTACTTC.

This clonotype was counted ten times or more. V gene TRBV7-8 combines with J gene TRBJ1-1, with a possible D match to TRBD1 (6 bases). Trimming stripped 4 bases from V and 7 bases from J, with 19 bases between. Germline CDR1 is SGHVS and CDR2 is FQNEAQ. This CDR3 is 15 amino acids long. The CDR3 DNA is TGTGCCAGCAGCTCATTAGGTGGGGGGCAATATGAAGCTTTCTTT. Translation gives CASSSLGGGQYEAFF.

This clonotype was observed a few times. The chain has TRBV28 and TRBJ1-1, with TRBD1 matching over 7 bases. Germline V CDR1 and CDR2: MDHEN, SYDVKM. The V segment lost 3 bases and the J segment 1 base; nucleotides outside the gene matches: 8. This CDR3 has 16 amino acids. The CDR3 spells CASSFFSDRANTEAFF. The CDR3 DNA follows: TGTGCCAGCAGTTTCTTCTCCGACAGGGCGAACACTGAAGCTTTCTTT.

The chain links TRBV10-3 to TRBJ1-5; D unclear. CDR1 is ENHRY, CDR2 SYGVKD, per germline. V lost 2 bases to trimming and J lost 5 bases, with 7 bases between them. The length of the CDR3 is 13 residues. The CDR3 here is CAISERDDQPQHF. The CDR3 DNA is TGTGCCATCAGTGAGAGGGATGATCAGCCCCAGCATTTT.

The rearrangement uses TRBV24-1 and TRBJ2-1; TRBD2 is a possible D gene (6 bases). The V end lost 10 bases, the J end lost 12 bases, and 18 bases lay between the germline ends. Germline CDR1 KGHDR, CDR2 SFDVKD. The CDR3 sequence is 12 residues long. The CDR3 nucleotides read TGTGCCACGAGAGGTACCGGGGGTGGGCAGTTCTTC. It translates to CATRGTGGGQFF.

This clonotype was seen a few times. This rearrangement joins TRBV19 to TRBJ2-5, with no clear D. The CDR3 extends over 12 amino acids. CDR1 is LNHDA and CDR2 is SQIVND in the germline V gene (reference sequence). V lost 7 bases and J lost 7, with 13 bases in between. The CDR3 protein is CASIGPEGTQYF. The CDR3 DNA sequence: TGTGCCAGTATCGGTCCGGAAGGGACCCAGTACTTC. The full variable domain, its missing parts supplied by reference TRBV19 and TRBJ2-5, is DGGITQSPKYLFRKEGQNVTLSCEQNLNHDAMYWYRQDPGQGLRLIYYSQIVNDFQKGDIAEGYSVSREKKESFPLTVTSAQKNPTAFYLCASIGPEGTQYFGPGTRLLVL.

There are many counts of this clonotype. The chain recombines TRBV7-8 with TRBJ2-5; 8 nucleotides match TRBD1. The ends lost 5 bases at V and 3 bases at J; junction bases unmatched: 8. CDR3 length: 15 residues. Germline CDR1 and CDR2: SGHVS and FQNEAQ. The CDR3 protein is CASSPYPTGEETQYF. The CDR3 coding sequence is TGTGCCAGCAGCCCCTACCCGACAGGGGAAGAGACCCAGTACTTC.

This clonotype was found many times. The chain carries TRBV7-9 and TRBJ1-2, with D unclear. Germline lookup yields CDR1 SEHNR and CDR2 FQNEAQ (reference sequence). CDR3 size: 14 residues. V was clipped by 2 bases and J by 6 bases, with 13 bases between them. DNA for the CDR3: TGTGCCAGCAGCTTACCGGGCAAGGCTCATGGCTACACCTTC. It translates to CASSLPGKAHGYTF.

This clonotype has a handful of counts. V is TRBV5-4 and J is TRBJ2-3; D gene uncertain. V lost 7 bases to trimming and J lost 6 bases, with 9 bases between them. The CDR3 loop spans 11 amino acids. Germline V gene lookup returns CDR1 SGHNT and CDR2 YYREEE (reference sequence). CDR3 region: CASGVTDTQYF. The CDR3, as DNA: TGTGCCAGCGGCGTTACCGATACGCAGTATTTT.

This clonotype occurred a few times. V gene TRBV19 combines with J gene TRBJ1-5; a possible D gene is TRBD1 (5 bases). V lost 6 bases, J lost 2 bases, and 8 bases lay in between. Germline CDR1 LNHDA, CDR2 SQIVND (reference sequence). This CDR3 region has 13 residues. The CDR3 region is CASRDNGNQPQHF. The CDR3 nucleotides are TGTGCCAGTAGGGACAACGGCAATCAGCCCCAGCATTTT.

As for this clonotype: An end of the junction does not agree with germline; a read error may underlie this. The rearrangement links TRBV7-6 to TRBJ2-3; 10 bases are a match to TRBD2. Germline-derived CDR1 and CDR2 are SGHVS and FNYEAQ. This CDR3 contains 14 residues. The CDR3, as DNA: TGTGCCAACAGCTTAGCGGGGGGAGGAGATACGCAGTATTTT. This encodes CANSLAGGGDTQYF.

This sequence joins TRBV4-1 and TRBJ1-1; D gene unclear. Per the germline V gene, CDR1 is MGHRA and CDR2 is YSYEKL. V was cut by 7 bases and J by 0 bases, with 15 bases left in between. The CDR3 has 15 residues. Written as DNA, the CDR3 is TGCGCCAGCAAGCTTTCCGGCAGTATGAACACTGAAGCTTTCTTT. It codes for CASKLSGSMNTEAFF.

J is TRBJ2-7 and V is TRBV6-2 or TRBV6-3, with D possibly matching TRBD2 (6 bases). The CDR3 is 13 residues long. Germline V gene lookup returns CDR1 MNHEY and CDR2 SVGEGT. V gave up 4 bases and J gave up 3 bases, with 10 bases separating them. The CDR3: CASSLTRGYEQYV. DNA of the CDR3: TGTGCCAGCAGTTTGACTAGGGGCTACGAGCAGTACGTC.

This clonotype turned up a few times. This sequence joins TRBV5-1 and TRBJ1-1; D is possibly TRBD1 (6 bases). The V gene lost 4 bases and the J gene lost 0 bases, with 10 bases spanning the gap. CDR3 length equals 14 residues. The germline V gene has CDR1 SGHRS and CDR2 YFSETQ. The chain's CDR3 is CASSTTGLNTEAFF. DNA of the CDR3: TGCGCCAGCAGCACCACAGGGTTGAACACTGAAGCTTTCTTT.

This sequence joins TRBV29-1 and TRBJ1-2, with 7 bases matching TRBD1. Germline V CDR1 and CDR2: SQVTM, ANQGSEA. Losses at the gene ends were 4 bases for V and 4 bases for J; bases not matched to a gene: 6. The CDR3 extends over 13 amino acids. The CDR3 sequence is CSVVQGTSYGYTF. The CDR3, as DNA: TGCAGCGTTGTACAGGGGACGAGCTATGGCTACACCTTC.

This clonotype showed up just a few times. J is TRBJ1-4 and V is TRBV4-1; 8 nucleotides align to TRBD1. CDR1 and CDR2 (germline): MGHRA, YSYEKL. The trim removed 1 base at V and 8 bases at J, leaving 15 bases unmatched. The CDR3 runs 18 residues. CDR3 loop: CASSQVRTGLVRGEKLFF. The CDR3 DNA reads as TGCGCCAGCAGCCAAGTCAGGACAGGGTTGGTAAGAGGCGAAAAACTGTTTTTT.

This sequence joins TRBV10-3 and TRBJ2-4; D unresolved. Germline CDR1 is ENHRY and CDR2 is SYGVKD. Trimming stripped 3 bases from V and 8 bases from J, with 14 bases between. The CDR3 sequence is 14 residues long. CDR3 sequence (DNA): TGTGCCATCAGTGACCCAGGCCAAAGGGACATTCAGTACTTC. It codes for CAISDPGQRDIQYF.

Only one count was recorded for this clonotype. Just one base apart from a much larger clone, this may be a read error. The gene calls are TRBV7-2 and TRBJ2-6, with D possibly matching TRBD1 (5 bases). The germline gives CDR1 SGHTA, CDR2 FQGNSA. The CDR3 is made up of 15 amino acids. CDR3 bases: TGTGCCAGCAGTGCAGAAAGCTCTGGGGCCGACGTCCTGACTTTC. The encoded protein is CASSAESSGADVLTF. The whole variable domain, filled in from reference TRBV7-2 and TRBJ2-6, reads GAGVSQSPSNKVTEKGKDVELRCDPISGHTALYWYRQSLGQGLEFLIYFQGNSAPDKSGLPSDRFSAERTGGSVSTLTIQRTQQEDSAVYLCASSAESSGADVLTFGAGSRLTVL.

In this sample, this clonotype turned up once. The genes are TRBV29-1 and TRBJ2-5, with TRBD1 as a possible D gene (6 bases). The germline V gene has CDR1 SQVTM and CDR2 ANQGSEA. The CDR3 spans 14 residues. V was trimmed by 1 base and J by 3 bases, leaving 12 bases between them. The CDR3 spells CSVEGPEGEETQYF. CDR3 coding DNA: TGCAGCGTTGAAGGCCCCGAGGGGGAAGAGACCCAGTACTTC.

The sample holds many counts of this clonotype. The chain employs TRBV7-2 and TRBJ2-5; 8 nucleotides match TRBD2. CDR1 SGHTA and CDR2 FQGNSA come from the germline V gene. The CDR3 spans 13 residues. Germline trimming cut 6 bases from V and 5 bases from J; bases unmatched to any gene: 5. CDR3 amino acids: CASRPGGRETQYF. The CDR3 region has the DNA TGTGCCAGCAGACCGGGGGGGAGGGAGACCCAGTACTTC.

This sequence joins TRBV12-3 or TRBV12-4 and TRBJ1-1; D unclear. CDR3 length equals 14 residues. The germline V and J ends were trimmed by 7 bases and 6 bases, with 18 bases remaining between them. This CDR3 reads CASTFGPLSAEAFF. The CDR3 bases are TGTGCCAGCACCTTTGGCCCCTTGTCCGCTGAAGCTTTCTTT.

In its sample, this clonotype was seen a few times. The CDR3 loop is CASSSDRGLTGELFF. The CDR3 DNA reads TGTGCCAGCAGTTCCGACAGGGGGCTGACCGGGGAGCTGTTTTTT. The genes are TRBV6-5 and TRBJ2-2; 10 nucleotides line up with TRBD1. The CDR3 contains 15 residues. The V and J ends lost 4 bases and 5 bases, in that order; junction bases with no gene match: 4. Germline CDR1 reads MNHEY; CDR2 reads SVGAGI.

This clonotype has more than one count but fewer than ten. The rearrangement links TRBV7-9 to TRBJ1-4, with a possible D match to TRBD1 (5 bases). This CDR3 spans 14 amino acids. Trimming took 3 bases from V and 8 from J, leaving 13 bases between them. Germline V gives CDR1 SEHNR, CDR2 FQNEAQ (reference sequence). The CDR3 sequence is CASSLMTEGEKLFF. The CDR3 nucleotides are TGTGCCAGCAGCTTGATGACAGAAGGGGAAAAACTGTTTTTT.

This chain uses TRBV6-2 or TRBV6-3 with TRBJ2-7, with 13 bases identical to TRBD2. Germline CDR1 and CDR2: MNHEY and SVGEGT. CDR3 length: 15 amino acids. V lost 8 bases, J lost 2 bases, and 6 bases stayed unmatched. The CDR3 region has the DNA TGTGCCAGCGGAGGGACTAGCGGGGCCCCCTACGAGCAGTACGTC. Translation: CASGGTSGAPYEQYV.